The clone carrying this TCR beta chain is a singleton in its sample. Authors' processing steps: Estimation of nucleated cell counts relied on the amplification of reference gene primers. Repertoires were generated with immunoSEQ multiplex PCR, while TCRdb's copy carries only in-frame clones and drops some. V and J calls and clone size are those listed in that table; D and trimming were worked out from the DNA. The data hold some 350,000 clones, with 75% to 90% observed a single time. This record comes from a study of blood T cell repertoires in COVID-19. Study overall: Researchers got acute and convalescent COVID-19 samples from the United States, Italy and Spain. T cells, B-cell-depleted T cells, or PBMCs supplied cDNA or gDNA.

Across under 25 US areas, participants ranged in age from about 18 to 100 years. Germline values: CDR1 MNHEY, CDR2 SMNVEV (reference sequence). Trimming took 3 bases from V and 6 from J, leaving 10 bases between them. The CDR3 consists of 13 residues. The rearrangement joins TRBV27 to TRBJ2-3; possibly TRBD1 for D (5 bases). Sequenced material: PBMCs or T cells enriched from blood (not recorded which). This receptor was taken from a man in his late teens or twenties who had recovered from COVID-19. Here the CDR3 DNA reads TGTGCCAGCAGTTTTAGGCCAGGGGATACGCAGTATTTT. Its protein is CASSFRPGDTQYF.